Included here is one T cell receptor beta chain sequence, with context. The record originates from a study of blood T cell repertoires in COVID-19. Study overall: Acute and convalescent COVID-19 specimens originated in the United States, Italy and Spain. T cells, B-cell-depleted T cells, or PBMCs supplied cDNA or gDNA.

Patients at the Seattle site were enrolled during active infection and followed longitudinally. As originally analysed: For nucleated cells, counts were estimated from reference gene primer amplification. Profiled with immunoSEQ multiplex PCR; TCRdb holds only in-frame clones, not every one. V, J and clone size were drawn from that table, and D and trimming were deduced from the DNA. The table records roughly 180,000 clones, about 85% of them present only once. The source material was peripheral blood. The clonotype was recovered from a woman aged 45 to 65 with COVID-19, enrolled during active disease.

The CDR3 loop reads CASSSGRGDQPQHF. In DNA, the CDR3 is TGTGCCAGCAGTAGTGGCAGGGGGGATCAGCCCCAGCATTTT. This sequence joins TRBV6-5 and TRBJ1-5; 7 nucleotides agree with TRBD1. The CDR3 contains 14 residues. The germline CDR1 and CDR2 sequences are MNHEY and SVGAGI. V lost 5 bases and J lost 5; bases outside the gene matches: 6.